This T cell receptor beta chain came from a study of glioma-infiltrating T cells after dendritic cell vaccination. Whole-study findings and limits: No direct clonality-survival link was found; a diverse polyclonal response may matter. The cohort had few patients with full blood and tumor sets.

The V gene's germline CDR1 is MNHNS and CDR2 SASEGT. This CDR3 has 18 amino acids. V was trimmed by 4 bases and J by 6 bases, leaving 22 bases between them. With respect to this clone: What it binds is not known.

Using immunoSEQ multiplex PCR, the repertoire was profiled, and TCRdb retains in-frame clones only, with some absent. The top ten clones hold almost 6% of a sample with 75,000 to 100,000 clones, approximately 81% of them seen once. This receptor was identified in a human donor with glioblastoma. The specimen was blood, collected before dendritic cell vaccination. The chain carries TRBV6-1 and TRBJ1-6; D ambiguous. CDR3 protein: CASSVLRPGPSSNSPLHF. In DNA form, the CDR3 reads TGTGCCAGCAGTGTCCTCCGTCCAGGCCCCTCTTCTAATTCACCCCTCCACTTT.